This section outlines one T cell receptor (beta chain) sequence together with its context. Its target is unknown. Sequencing was performed with immunoSEQ multiplex PCR; in TCRdb, only in-frame clones are kept and a portion is missing. The data hold 9,500 to 15,000 clones, with 72% observed a single time. These data are taken from a study of chemoradiotherapy in HPV16-positive cancers. Study at large: Candidate HPV-specific T-cell clones and common TCR motifs came from functional assays in two HPV16-positive patients.

Study-wide findings and caveats: The functional HPV-specific definition rests on just a couple of HPV16-positive patients.

Germline assignment: CDR1 SEHNR and CDR2 FQNEAQ (reference sequence). The CDR3 is 13 amino acids. With 4 bases removed from V and 6 bases from J, the gap between germline ends came to 10 bases. This chain links TRBV7-9 with TRBJ2-1; weak D call: TRBD2 (5 bases). Sample collection occurred from a patient who underwent chemoradiotherapy. The TCR originated in a human donor with HPV-associated anogenital cancer. The CDR3 DNA reads as TGTGCCAGCAGCTCCCCTGGGAGCAATGAGCAGTTCTTC. This codes for CASSSPGSNEQFF.